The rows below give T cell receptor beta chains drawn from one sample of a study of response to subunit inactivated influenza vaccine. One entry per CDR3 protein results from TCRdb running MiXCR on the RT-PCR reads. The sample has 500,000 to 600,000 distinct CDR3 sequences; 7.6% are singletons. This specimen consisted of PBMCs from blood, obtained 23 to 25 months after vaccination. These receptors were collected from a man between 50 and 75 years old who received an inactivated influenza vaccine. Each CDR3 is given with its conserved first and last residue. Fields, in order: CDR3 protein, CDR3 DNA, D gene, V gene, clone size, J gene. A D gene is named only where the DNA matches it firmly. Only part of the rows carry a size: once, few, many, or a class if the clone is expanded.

CDR3: CASRRLAGGLEQYF; DNA: TGTGCCAGCAGACGACTAGCGGGGGGGCTCGAGCAGTACTTC; D: TRBD2; V: TRBV7-2; size: few; J: TRBJ2-7
CDR3: CATSLTGDGTEAFF; DNA: TGTGCCACCAGCCTGACAGGGGATGGTACTGAAGCTTTCTTT; D: TRBD1; V: TRBV15; size: few; J: TRBJ1-1
CDR3: CSVPGLADDQYF; DNA: TGCAGCGTCCCGGGACTAGCGGACGACCAGTACTTC; D: TRBD2; V: TRBV29-1; size: few; J: TRBJ2-7
CDR3: CASRAGGGNSPLHF; DNA: TGTGCCAGCAGGGCAGGGGGTGGGAATTCACCCCTCCACTTT; D: TRBD1; V: TRBV6-1; size: .; J: TRBJ1-6
CDR3: CASRKTDLGGYTF; DNA: TGTGCCAGCAGAAAGACGGATCTCGGGGGCTACACCTTC; D: .; V: TRBV28; size: .; J: TRBJ1-2
CDR3: CASSFGIRVETQYF; DNA: TGTGCCAGCAGCTTTGGTATTAGGGTGGAGACCCAGTACTTC; D: .; V: TRBV7-2; size: many; J: TRBJ2-5
CDR3: CASSLDSRRVRNEQFF; DNA: TGCGCCAGCAGCTTGGATAGCAGGAGAGTAAGGAATGAGCAGTTCTTC; D: .; V: TRBV5-1; size: .; J: TRBJ2-1
CDR3: CASSLALTSRGGQETQYF; DNA: TGTGCCAGCAGCTTAGCGCTCACTAGCCGTGGGGGCCAAGAGACCCAGTACTTC; D: .; V: TRBV7-2; size: few; J: TRBJ2-5
CDR3: CASSQMGPGVIADTQYF; DNA: TGTGCCAGCAGCCAAATGGGGCCGGGGGTGATCGCAGATACGCAGTATTTT; D: .; V: TRBV3-1; size: .; J: TRBJ2-3
CDR3: CSASPKRGRQETQYF; DNA: TGCAGTGCCAGCCCCAAGCGGGGCCGGCAAGAGACCCAGTACTTC; D: TRBD2; V: TRBV20-1; size: few; J: TRBJ2-5
CDR3: CASSLGGRVVVNEQFF; DNA: TGTGCCAGCAGTTTGGGGGGCAGGGTAGTGGTCAATGAGCAGTTCTTC; D: .; V: TRBV12-3/TRBV12-4; size: few; J: TRBJ2-1
CDR3: CASSLASSGGLSSYNSPLHF; DNA: TGTGCCAGCAGCTTGGCGAGCTCAGGGGGTCTAAGCTCCTATAATTCACCCCTCCACTTT; D: TRBD1; V: TRBV5-6; size: many; J: TRBJ1-6
CDR3: CSARVETGFGYTF; DNA: TGCAGTGCTAGGGTTGAGACGGGATTCGGCTACACCTTC; D: .; V: TRBV20-1; size: .; J: TRBJ1-2
CDR3: CASSPLLAGGPSANTGELFF; DNA: TGTGCCAGCAGCCCCCTGCTAGCGGGGGGGCCTTCGGCGAACACCGGGGAGCTGTTTTTT; D: TRBD2; V: TRBV3-1; size: .; J: TRBJ2-2
CDR3: CASTDRVQETQYF; DNA: TGTGCCAGCACCGACCGGGTCCAAGAGACCCAGTACTTC; D: .; V: TRBV12-3/TRBV12-4; size: many; J: TRBJ2-5
CDR3: CSAHPVGRGELFF; DNA: TGCAGTGCTCATCCGGTGGGGCGCGGGGAGCTGTTTTTT; D: .; V: TRBV20-1; size: few; J: TRBJ2-2
CDR3: CASSLGADTDTYNEQFF; DNA: TGTGCCAGCAGCTTAGGTGCCGACACTGATACCTACAATGAGCAGTTCTTC; D: .; V: TRBV7-2; size: few; J: TRBJ2-1
CDR3: CASSLSIGNEKLFF; DNA: TGTGCCAGCAGCTTATCTATCGGGAATGAAAAACTGTTTTTT; D: .; V: TRBV7-6; size: .; J: TRBJ1-4
CDR3: CASSLVLVGHEQFF; DNA: TGTGCCAGCAGTTTAGTACTAGTAGGCCATGAGCAGTTCTTC; D: .; V: TRBV12-3/TRBV12-4; size: few; J: TRBJ2-1
CDR3: CSAGGQAPNEQFF; DNA: TGCAGCGCCGGGGGACAGGCGCCCAATGAGCAGTTCTTC; D: TRBD1; V: TRBV29-1; size: few; J: TRBJ2-1
CDR3: CASSLGTPNTGELFF; DNA: TGCGCCAGCAGCTTGGGGACACCTAACACCGGGGAGCTGTTTTTT; D: .; V: TRBV5-1; size: many; J: TRBJ2-2
CDR3: CASRKPAGGLDEQFF; DNA: TGTGCCAGCAGAAAACCAGCGGGAGGGCTAGATGAGCAGTTCTTC; D: TRBD2; V: TRBV11-2; size: .; J: TRBJ2-1
CDR3: CASSLAPGIDTQYF; DNA: TGTGCCAGCAGCTTAGCGCCGGGGATTGATACGCAGTATTTT; D: .; V: TRBV7-2; size: .; J: TRBJ2-3
CDR3: CASSTPVAQFF; DNA: TGTGCCAGTAGTACCCCGGTGGCGCAGTTCTTC; D: .; V: TRBV19; size: few; J: TRBJ2-1
CDR3: CASSLQAGPSGNYNEQFF; DNA: TGTGCCAGCTCACTCCAGGCGGGGCCTAGCGGGAACTACAATGAGCAGTTCTTC; D: TRBD2; V: TRBV18; size: .; J: TRBJ2-1
CDR3: CASSQEIAGDTYEQYF; DNA: TGTGCCAGCAGCCAAGAAATAGCGGGAGATACCTACGAGCAGTACTTC; D: TRBD2; V: TRBV4-2; size: .; J: TRBJ2-7
CDR3: CASSLEGLAWSADTQYF; DNA: TGTGCCAGCAGCTTAGAGGGACTAGCGTGGTCTGCCGATACGCAGTATTTT; D: TRBD2; V: TRBV7-9; size: few; J: TRBJ2-3
CDR3: CSVETDGDNEQFF; DNA: TGCAGCGTTGAAACCGACGGAGACAATGAGCAGTTCTTC; D: .; V: TRBV29-1; size: few; J: TRBJ2-1
CDR3: CSARDPSGSREQYF; DNA: TGCAGTGCTAGAGATCCAAGCGGGAGTCGCGAGCAGTACTTC; D: TRBD2; V: TRBV20-1; size: .; J: TRBJ2-7
CDR3: CASGLANDGDRSYEQYF; DNA: TGTGCTAGTGGTTTGGCCAACGATGGGGACAGGTCCTACGAGCAGTACTTC; D: TRBD1; V: TRBV12-5; size: .; J: TRBJ2-7
CDR3: CASSSSGVRYF; DNA: TGTGCCAGCAGTTCATCAGGGGTAAGGTACTTC; D: .; V: TRBV12-3/TRBV12-4; size: .; J: TRBJ2-7
CDR3: CASSLAEGNTGELFF; DNA: TGTGCCAGCAGCTTAGCGGAGGGAAACACCGGGGAGCTGTTTTTT; D: .; V: TRBV7-2; size: many; J: TRBJ2-2
CDR3: CSVYAGNGGYEQYF; DNA: TGCAGTGTTTATGCAGGTAATGGCGGCTACGAGCAGTACTTC; D: .; V: TRBV20-1; size: many; J: TRBJ2-7
CDR3: CSVGSMYYGYTF; DNA: TGCAGCGTTGGCTCTATGTACTATGGCTACACCTTC; D: .; V: TRBV29-1; size: many; J: TRBJ1-2
CDR3: CSARIAGARGGELFF; DNA: TGCAGTGCTAGAATAGCGGGAGCTAGAGGCGGGGAGCTGTTTTTT; D: TRBD2; V: TRBV20-1; size: many; J: TRBJ2-2
CDR3: CSATPSGRDYEQYF; DNA: TGCAGTGCCACCCCTAGCGGGAGGGACTACGAGCAGTACTTC; D: TRBD2; V: TRBV20-1; size: .; J: TRBJ2-7
CDR3: CASSYAGGPPDTQYF; DNA: TGTGCCAGCAGTTACGCGGGAGGGCCCCCAGATACGCAGTATTTT; D: TRBD2; V: TRBV6-5; size: many; J: TRBJ2-3
CDR3: CAILDKGDGYTF; DNA: TGTGCCATCCTTGACAAGGGGGATGGCTACACCTTC; D: .; V: TRBV10-3; size: many; J: TRBJ1-2
CDR3: CASSQLTAANTGELFF; DNA: TGTGCCAGCAGCCAACTAACAGCTGCGAACACCGGGGAGCTGTTTTTT; D: .; V: TRBV7-8; size: few; J: TRBJ2-2
CDR3: CAISDQGYEQYF; DNA: TGTGCCATCAGTGATCAGGGTTACGAGCAGTACTTC; D: .; V: TRBV10-3; size: many; J: TRBJ2-7
CDR3: CASSGTGTRNQETQYF; DNA: TGTGCCAGCAGTGGGACCGGGACACGCAACCAAGAGACCCAGTACTTC; D: .; V: TRBV2; size: .; J: TRBJ2-5
CDR3: CSARHTPVRRTDTQYF; DNA: TGCAGTGCTAGACACACACCAGTTAGGCGCACAGATACGCAGTATTTT; D: .; V: TRBV20-1; size: few; J: TRBJ2-3
CDR3: CASSLLKTRTNEQFF; DNA: TGTGCCAGCAGCCTGCTCAAGACTAGGACCAATGAGCAGTTCTTC; D: .; V: TRBV7-9; size: few; J: TRBJ2-1